One sample yielded the 21 T cell receptor beta chains listed below, sequenced in a study of T cell repertoires in cytomegalovirus infection. A single record per CDR3 protein comes from TCRdb applying MiXCR to the reads. The table lists approximately 500,000 distinct CDR3 sequences, 26% of them singletons, with about 12% in the top ten. What was sequenced was PBMCs. Source of these receptors: a human donor in good health (CMV status not recorded). Some clones in this sample may be carry-over from other donors' samples.

This clonotype was seen repeatedly, ten times or more. The rearrangement joins TRBV7-6 to TRBJ2-7, with D perhaps assigned TRBD1 or TRBD2 (5 bases each). V dropped 5 bases and J dropped 3 bases, with 11 bases sitting between them. Looked up from germline, CDR1 is SGHVS and CDR2 is FNYEAQ. This CDR3 has 13 residues. The CDR3 is CASSPGTFYEQYF. The CDR3 coding sequence is TGTGCCAGCAGCCCCGGGACCTTCTACGAGCAGTACTTC.

The chain recombines TRBV3-1 with TRBJ1-1; D remains unclear. CDR1 and CDR2 from the germline V gene are LGHDT and YNNKEL (reference sequence). The CDR3 totals 14 residues. V was clipped by 1 base and J by 6 bases, with 12 bases between them. The CDR3 bases are TGTGCCAGCAGCCAAGGAGGAGGGCACCCTGAAGCTTTCTTT. Translating it yields CASSQGGGHPEAFF.

V gene TRBV7-4 combines with J gene TRBJ2-3; the D gene is possibly TRBD1 (5 bases). This CDR3 is 12 amino acids long. Trimming stripped 3 bases from V and 10 bases from J, with 11 bases between. Per germline, CDR1 SGHVT and CDR2 SQSDAQ. CDR3 region: CASSLVQGAQYF. DNA for the CDR3: TGTGCCAGCAGCTTGGTCCAGGGTGCGCAGTATTTT. The whole variable domain, filled in from reference TRBV7-4 and TRBJ2-3, reads GAGVSQSPRYKVAKRGRDVALRCDSISGHVTLYWYRQTLGQGSEVLTYSQSDAQRDKSGRPSGRFSAERPERSVSTLKIQRTEQGDSAVYLCASSLVQGAQYFGPGTRLTVL.

The chain is built from TRBV12-3 or TRBV12-4 and TRBJ2-7; D gene unclear. CDR3 length: 15 amino acids. Trimming stripped 7 bases from V and 2 bases from J, with 18 bases between. DNA of the CDR3: TGTGCCAGCACTTACCCGGCCCGCTGTCCCTACGAGCAGTACGTC. This codes for CASTYPARCPYEQYV.

V is TRBV2 and J is TRBJ1-6; 9 bases map to TRBD1. The CDR3 extends over 15 amino acids. Looked up from germline, CDR1 is SNHLY and CDR2 is FYNNEI. The J segment lost 10 bases and the V segment lost 6 bases, leaving 10 bases of the junction unmatched. CDR3 residues: CASSGDREEVSPLHF. DNA for the CDR3: TGTGCCAGCAGCGGGGACAGGGAAGAAGTATCACCCCTCCACTTT.

This clonotype showed up just a few times. The genes are TRBV20-1 and TRBJ2-1; 8 bases agree with TRBD2. The J segment lost 8 bases and the V segment lost 1 base, leaving 13 bases of the junction unmatched. CDR1 is DFQATT and CDR2 is SNEGSKA in the germline V gene (reference sequence). CDR3 size: 16 residues. CDR3 in amino acids: CSARASGSHHRDEQFF. The DNA of the CDR3 is TGCAGTGCTAGAGCGAGCGGGAGTCACCATCGGGATGAGCAGTTCTTC.

This clonotype appeared a few times. The chain has TRBV7-9 and TRBJ1-2, with 9 bases aligning to TRBD1. The CDR3 loop spans 15 amino acids. After removal of 4 bases from V and 3 bases from J, the junction contained 6 bases not matched to a gene. In germline, CDR1 is SEHNR, CDR2 FQNEAQ (reference sequence). For the CDR3, the DNA is TGTGCCAGCAGCTCCGGACAGGGGTACGACTATGGCTACACCTTC. It specifies CASSSGQGYDYGYTF.

This clonotype was counted a few times. This chain links TRBV27 with TRBJ1-2; 7 nucleotides match TRBD1. Germline V gene lookup returns CDR1 MNHEY and CDR2 SMNVEV (reference sequence). This CDR3 region has 12 residues. V gave up 6 bases and J gave up 7 bases; unmatched junction bases: 5. The CDR3: CASRRTGSGYTF. The CDR3, as DNA: TGTGCCAGCAGGAGGACAGGTAGTGGCTACACCTTC.

V and J are TRBV7-2 and TRBJ2-3; D perhaps matches TRBD2 (5 bases). CDR1 is SGHTA, CDR2 FQGNSA, per germline. Trimming left V 5 bases short and J 0 bases short, with 12 bases between. The CDR3 has 15 residues. CDR3 loop: CASSPQSGSTDTQYF. CDR3 DNA sequence: TGTGCCAGCAGCCCCCAATCGGGGAGCACAGATACGCAGTATTTT.

This chain connects TRBV12-3 or TRBV12-4 to TRBJ2-1; 7 bases fit TRBD1. The CDR3 consists of 14 residues. V shed 5 bases, J shed 4 bases, and the junction held 5 bases outside the gene matches. The CDR3 coding sequence is TGTGCCAGCAGTCTATCGGACAGGTACAATGAGCAGTTCTTC. Protein: CASSLSDRYNEQFF.

This clonotype was counted ten times or more. The V call is TRBV7-2, the J call TRBJ2-3, with D possibly matching TRBD2 (6 bases). The germline gives CDR1 SGHTA, CDR2 FQGNSA. V lost 5 bases to trimming and J lost 5 bases, with 17 bases between them. The CDR3 is 15 amino acids. The CDR3 DNA sequence: TGTGCCAGCAGCCCCGTAGAGGAGGGCCAAGATACGCAGTATTTT. Translating it yields CASSPVEEGQDTQYF.

The sample holds a few counts of this clonotype. The gene calls are TRBV20-1 and TRBJ1-6, with no clear D. Trimming took off 2 bases at V and 0 bases at J, with 11 bases between the two ends. The CDR3 contains 16 residues. Germline V gene data show CDR1 as DFQATT and CDR2 as SNEGSKA (reference sequence). Written as DNA, the CDR3 is TGCAGTGCTAGAAAGGGTTGGGGCTCCTATAATTCACCCCTCCACTTT. Protein: CSARKGWGSYNSPLHF.

In this sample, this clonotype turned up once. The J gene is TRBJ2-1, the V gene TRBV4-3; the D is unclear. The CDR3 is 12 amino acids. The ends were cut back, 0 bases at V and 8 bases at J, with 5 bases in the middle. Per the germline V gene, CDR1 is LGHNA and CDR2 is YSLEER. CDR3 region: CASSQDRDEQFF. The CDR3 coding sequence is TGCGCCAGCAGCCAAGATCGAGATGAGCAGTTCTTC.

CDR3 sequence reads: CSGASGEYNEQFF. The CDR3 nucleotides read TGCAGTGGAGCTAGCGGGGAATACAATGAGCAGTTCTTC. The chain is built from TRBV20-1 and TRBJ2-1, with 9 bases lining up with TRBD2. Unmatched junction bases numbered 5, after V lost 7 bases and J lost 4 bases. Germline V gene sequence: CDR1 DFQATT, CDR2 SNEGSKA (reference sequence). This CDR3 is 13 amino acids long.

CDR3 in DNA: TGTGCCAGCAGTGAACAGGGGGAAAGGACAGATACGCAGTATTTT. Protein product: CASSEQGERTDTQYF. The gene calls are TRBV2 and TRBJ2-3; 7 bases align to TRBD1. V was pared by 2 bases and J by 3 bases, with 5 bases of the junction left unmatched. This CDR3 has 15 residues. Germline V gives CDR1 SNHLY, CDR2 FYNNEI.

This clonotype was counted between two and nine times. V gene TRBV6-4 combines with J gene TRBJ2-3; 7 positions agree with TRBD2. The V gene end was trimmed by 0 bases and the J gene end by 0 bases; junction bases not matched to a gene: 12. CDR3 length equals 19 residues. The germline CDR1 and CDR2 sequences are MRHNA and SNTAGT. This chain's CDR3 is CASSDSTTDLSGSTDTQYF. As DNA, the CDR3 is TGTGCCAGCAGTGACTCGACTACTGATCTTAGCGGGAGCACAGATACGCAGTATTTT.

The rearrangement joins TRBV12-3 or TRBV12-4 to TRBJ1-1; D is unresolved. The V gene lost 2 bases and the J gene lost 4 bases, with 8 bases spanning the gap. This CDR3 contains 13 residues. The CDR3 reads CASSLQGFTEAFF. The DNA for the CDR3 is TGTGCCAGCAGTTTACAAGGTTTCACTGAAGCTTTCTTT.

This chain joins TRBV11-2 and TRBJ2-7; D may match TRBD1 or TRBD2 (5 bases each). This CDR3 has 15 residues. The germline V gene has CDR1 SGHAT and CDR2 FQNNGV. V gave up 2 bases and J gave up 6 bases, with 17 bases separating them. The CDR3 protein is CASSLTVPGASEQYF. CDR3 bases: TGTGCCAGCAGCTTAACGGTCCCCGGGGCTTCCGAGCAGTACTTC.

This clonotype occurred a few times. The chain combines TRBV20-1 with TRBJ1-1; the D gene is possibly TRBD1 (5 bases). The CDR3 contains 13 residues. CDR1 is DFQATT and CDR2 is SNEGSKA in the germline V gene (reference sequence). The germline V and J ends were trimmed by 1 base and 1 base, with 7 bases remaining between them. The CDR3 spells CSARGQPNTEAFF. CDR3 sequence (DNA): TGCAGTGCTAGAGGACAGCCGAACACTGAAGCTTTCTTT.

The rearrangement uses TRBV12-3 or TRBV12-4 and TRBJ2-7; possibly TRBD1 for D (5 bases). Trimming left V 9 bases short and J 6 bases short, with 18 bases between. CDR3 length: 13 amino acids. CDR3 DNA: TGTGCCAGTTTATGGCAGGGAAATCGCGAGCAGTACTTC. Translated: CASLWQGNREQYF.

V usage is TRBV24-1 and J usage is TRBJ2-2; 11 nucleotides line up with TRBD2. CDR1 and CDR2 from the germline V gene are KGHDR and SFDVKD. Trimming at V came to 1 base and at J to 2 bases, leaving 5 bases not matched to a gene. The CDR3 loop spans 18 amino acids. CDR3 DNA sequence: TGTGCCACCAGTGATTTCCCCGGGACTAGCGGAAACACCGGGGAGCTGTTTTTT. Translated: CATSDFPGTSGNTGELFF.